This T cell receptor (beta chain) was sequenced in a study of technical replicates of blood from a few donors. This clone was counted a single time. Clones were sequenced by immunoSEQ multiplex PCR, and TCRdb holds only the in-frame ones, with some missing. The sample carries 80,000 to 100,000 clones, roughly 94% recorded once. CDR3 length equals 12 residues. V was pared by 7 bases and J by 16 bases, with 12 bases of the junction left unmatched. Germline assignment: CDR1 MDHEN and CDR2 SYDVKM. The sample was T cells isolated from PBMCs. The gene calls are TRBV28 and TRBJ2-1; 8 bases are shared with TRBD1. This receptor was identified in a human donor in good health. The DNA for the CDR3 is TGTGCCAGCAAATCCCAGGGGGCGCGCATCTTCTTC. This gives the protein CASKSQGARIFF.